A single sample gave rise to the 21 T cell receptor beta chains below, sequenced in a study of cytomegalovirus exposure and HLA in healthy donors (dated by TCRdb to the late 2010s). Receptor amplification or capture employed the immunoSEQ multiplex PCR assay. For the multiplex PCR, a mixture combining 60 forward primers for TCR Vbeta segments and 13 reverse primers for TCR Jbeta segments was used. TCRdb's version of the immuneACCESS table is confined to in-frame rearrangements and falls short of the full clone set. An unresolved V gene accounts for under half of the shortfall where checked; the remainder is of unknown origin. Across this sample there are approximately 180,000 clones, with about three quarters seen only once. The ten largest clones represent 1.4% of the sample. The sequenced material came from PBMCs. The receptor source for this set is a woman aged 25 to 39 in good health and CMV-seropositive.

Note on this clone: The same CDR3 arises from other DNA sequences in this sample as well. The chain uses TRBV27 and TRBJ2-1; the match to TRBD1 covers 10 bases. Germline V gene data show CDR1 as MNHEY and CDR2 as SMNVEV (reference sequence). After removal of 6 bases from V and 0 bases from J, the junction contained 2 bases not matched to a gene. The CDR3 consists of 15 residues. The chain's CDR3 is CASSRTGGSYNEQFF. The DNA of the CDR3 is TGTGCCAGCAGCAGGACAGGGGGCTCCTACAATGAGCAGTTCTTC.

The rearrangement joins TRBV5-1 to TRBJ2-3; TRBD2 agrees at 7 bases. The CDR3 length is 15 residues. J lost 2 bases, V lost 5 bases, and 8 bases had no gene match. The germline CDR1 and CDR2 sequences are SGHRS and YFSETQ. This chain's CDR3 is CASSSTGLHTDTQYF. CDR3 sequence (DNA): TGCGCCAGCAGTTCTACGGGACTACACACAGATACGCAGTATTTT.

V gene TRBV11-2 combines with J gene TRBJ2-1; 11 bases line up with TRBD2. Trimming at V came to 4 bases and at J to 6 bases, leaving 8 bases not matched to a gene. The CDR3 length is 16 residues. Germline V gene lookup returns CDR1 SGHAT and CDR2 FQNNGV. The DNA for the CDR3 is TGTGCCAGCAGCTCGATACTAGCGGGAGAAGTCAATGAGCAGTTCTTC. Protein sequence: CASSSILAGEVNEQFF.

This clone has just a few counts. The CDR3 sequence is CASSKTRQGNYQPQHF. The CDR3 nucleotides read TGTGCCAGCAGTAAAACTCGACAGGGAAACTATCAGCCCCAGCATTTT. This chain links TRBV28 with TRBJ1-5; the match to TRBD1 covers 7 bases. This CDR3 has 16 amino acids. With 5 bases clipped from V and 5 bases from J, the junction kept 12 bases outside the gene matches. Germline V lookup: CDR1 MDHEN, CDR2 SYDVKM.

This chain connects TRBV18 to TRBJ2-1; TRBD1 matches at 9 bases. The CDR3 loop spans 14 amino acids. Trimming took 7 bases from V and 5 from J; bases not matched to a gene: 6. CDR1 is KGHSH and CDR2 is LQKENI in the germline V gene. CDR3 DNA: TGTGCCAGCTTCCCGGGACAGGGTAACAATGAGCAGTTCTTC. It translates to CASFPGQGNNEQFF.

The count of this clone is one. The chain couples TRBV7-2 to TRBJ1-5, with D perhaps matching TRBD1 (5 bases). The germline V gene has CDR1 SGHTA and CDR2 FQGNSA. This CDR3 has 16 residues. With 0 bases removed from V and 0 bases from J, the gap between germline ends came to 9 bases. For the CDR3, the DNA is TGTGCCAGCAGCTTAGCTTGGGGCAATAGCAATCAGCCCCAGCATTTT. Encoded protein: CASSLAWGNSNQPQHF.

The V and J genes are TRBV28 and TRBJ1-4; no reliable D call. CDR3 length: 12 amino acids. CDR1 MDHEN and CDR2 SYDVKM come from the germline V gene. The ends were cut back, 6 bases at V and 8 bases at J, with 10 bases in the middle. The DNA of the CDR3 is TGTGCCAGCAGGGTGCTTGAGGAAAAACTGTTTTTT. Amino acids: CASRVLEEKLFF.

The chain links TRBV5-1 to TRBJ2-7, with D hard to call. The V gene lost 3 bases and the J gene lost 3 bases, with 10 bases spanning the gap. This CDR3 comprises 13 residues. The germline gives CDR1 SGHRS, CDR2 YFSETQ. CDR3 DNA: TGCGCCAGCAGCTCCGAGGCGGTCTACGAGCAGTACTTC. Translated, it gives CASSSEAVYEQYF.

The J gene is TRBJ1-1, the V gene TRBV25-1; D gene uncertain. Per the germline V gene, CDR1 is MGHDK and CDR2 is SYGVNS. V gave up 4 bases and J gave up 0 bases, with 12 bases separating them. The CDR3 spans 15 residues. CDR3 nucleotides: TGTGCCAGCAGTGGATTTAGCAGCATGAACACTGAAGCTTTCTTT. Its translation is CASSGFSSMNTEAFF.

This sequence joins TRBV7-2 and TRBJ2-1; TRBD1 aligns across 8 bases. Per germline, CDR1 SGHTA and CDR2 FQGNSA. This CDR3 is built from 15 residues. The V segment lost 5 bases and the J segment 4 bases; nucleotides outside the gene matches: 7. CDR3 sequence (DNA): TGTGCCAGCAGCCCCGGACAGGGCAAATACAATGAGCAGTTCTTC. It is translated as CASSPGQGKYNEQFF.

This rearrangement joins TRBV27 to TRBJ2-7; 9 bases align to TRBD1. Trimming took 2 bases from V and 6 from J; bases not matched to a gene: 8. Per the germline V gene, CDR1 is MNHEY and CDR2 is SMNVEV (reference sequence). The CDR3 runs to 15 residues. In DNA form, the CDR3 reads TGTGCCAGCAGTTTACCCCGGACAGGGGCAGGCGAGCAGTACTTC. Protein product: CASSLPRTGAGEQYF.

The chain recombines TRBV21-1 with TRBJ2-5; the DNA was not used to check the table's D call, TRBD2. TRBV21-1 is recorded as a pseudogene. The CDR3 spans 15 residues. The CDR3 loop reads CASSKWGGRKETQYF. In DNA, the CDR3 is TGTGCCAGCAGCAAGTGGGGCGGGAGGAAGGAGACCCAGTACTTC.

The chain links TRBV11-2 to TRBJ2-7; D perhaps matches TRBD2 (6 bases). V dropped 5 bases and J dropped 6 bases, with 23 bases sitting between them. From germline, CDR1 is SGHAT and CDR2 FQNNGV. This CDR3 contains 16 residues. The CDR3 spells CASSQTRDSSRGEQYF. The CDR3 DNA is TGTGCCAGCAGCCAAACCCGGGACTCCTCGAGAGGCGAGCAGTACTTC.

The V call is TRBV5-6, the J call TRBJ2-7; weak D call: TRBD1 (6 bases). The germline CDR1 and CDR2 sequences are SGHDT and YYEEEE. V lost 3 bases and J lost 2, with 6 bases in between. The length of the CDR3 is 12 residues. CDR3 sequence (DNA): TGTGCCAGCAGCTGGGACACCTACGAGCAGTACTTC. Translated, it gives CASSWDTYEQYF.

The genes are TRBV27 and TRBJ1-2; D is ambiguous. The V end lost 3 bases, the J end lost 5 bases, and 10 bases lay between the germline ends. CDR1 is MNHEY and CDR2 is SMNVEV in the germline V gene (reference sequence). This CDR3 is 13 amino acids long. CDR3 residues: CASSFAAAYGYTF. DNA of the CDR3: TGTGCCAGCAGTTTCGCGGCGGCGTATGGCTACACCTTC.

J is TRBJ2-7 and V is TRBV7-9, with 7 bases lining up with TRBD1. Per germline, CDR1 SEHNR and CDR2 FQNEAQ (reference sequence). This CDR3 has 14 amino acids. With V trimmed by 6 bases and J by 0 bases, 5 bases remained unmatched. The CDR3 loop is CASSLQGSSYEQYF. The CDR3 nucleotides are TGTGCCAGCAGTCTACAGGGGAGCTCCTACGAGCAGTACTTC.

This chain links TRBV5-4 with TRBJ2-1, with 10 bases matching TRBD2. V was clipped by 0 bases and J by 9 bases; unmatched bases: 6. This CDR3 is 15 amino acids long. The germline V gene has CDR1 SGHNT and CDR2 YYREEE (reference sequence). The CDR3 spells CASSLGSGRFSEQFF. The CDR3 DNA reads as TGTGCCAGCAGCTTGGGTAGCGGGAGGTTCAGTGAGCAGTTCTTC.

This sequence joins TRBV9 and TRBJ2-2; 13 nucleotides agree with TRBD2. Germline V gene lookup returns CDR1 SGDLS and CDR2 YYNGEE. After removal of 4 bases from V and 0 bases from J, the junction contained 9 bases not matched to a gene. This CDR3 is 19 amino acids long. CDR3 residues: CASSPWTSGGSSNTGELFF. CDR3 sequence (DNA): TGTGCCAGCAGCCCCTGGACTAGCGGGGGCAGTTCGAACACCGGGGAGCTGTTTTTT.

This chain uses TRBV30 with TRBJ1-1, with 7 positions matching TRBD1. The CDR3 is made up of 13 amino acids. Losses at the gene ends were 3 bases for V and 4 bases for J; bases not matched to a gene: 5. From germline, CDR1 is GTSNPN and CDR2 SVGIG (reference sequence). In DNA form, the CDR3 reads TGTGCCTGGAGACAGGGGCCGAGCACTGAAGCTTTCTTT. This gives the protein CAWRQGPSTEAFF.

The chain couples TRBV6-5 to TRBJ2-2, with TRBD1 matching 8 bases. J gave up 1 base and V 7 bases, and 5 bases lay outside the gene matches. Germline loops: CDR1 MNHEY, CDR2 SVGAGI. There are 15 residues in the CDR3. The CDR3 DNA is TGTGCCAGCACCCAAGACAGGGGGAACACCGGGGAGCTGTTTTTT. This translates into CASTQDRGNTGELFF.

This clone was counted only a few times. The CDR3 protein is CASSLLLAGGREQYF. CDR3 sequence (DNA): TGTGCCAGCAGTTTATTACTAGCGGGAGGGAGAGAGCAGTACTTC. V gene TRBV27 combines with J gene TRBJ2-7, with 13 bases fitting TRBD2. CDR3 size: 15 residues. V lost 1 base to trimming and J lost 7 bases; unmatched junction nucleotides: 4. Germline values: CDR1 MNHEY, CDR2 SMNVEV (reference sequence).